This T cell receptor beta chain was recorded in a study of CD8+CD57+ T cells in acquired aplastic anemia. Findings of the study overall: Controls did not differ significantly from patients in CD8+ Simpson's diversity.

The germline CDR1 and CDR2 sequences are LNHDA and SQIVND (reference sequence). The V end was cut by 3 bases, the J end by 0 bases, with 9 bases between. The CDR3 has 15 residues. It was genomic DNA that served as the template for profiling TCR beta VDJ and CDR3. TCRdb recomputed calls from the reads with MiXCR, one row per CDR3 protein. The sample has some 290,000 distinct CDR3 sequences; around 60% are singletons. This clonotype was counted at least ten times. Its antigen is still unknown. This receptor was taken from a human donor with severe aplastic anemia or a healthy control (not recorded which). V usage is TRBV19 and J usage is TRBJ2-1; D possibly corresponds to TRBD2 (5 bases). The sequenced sample consisted of sorted CD4+, CD8+, or CD8+CD57+ T cells (not recorded which) from PBMCs. This chain's CDR3 is CASSIEGRSYNEQFF. The CDR3 DNA follows: TGTGCCAGTAGTATTGAGGGTCGCTCCTACAATGAGCAGTTCTTC.